The 6 T cell receptor beta chains below were found in one sample sequenced in a study of T-cell memory formation after mild COVID-19. TCRdb re-analysed the 5' RACE reads in MiXCR, keeping a single row per CDR3 protein. Of hundreds of thousands of distinct CDR3 sequences in the sample, roughly 20% were seen once. The sequenced sample consisted of PBMCs or a T cell subset sorted from them (not recorded which). All receptors derive from a man younger than 35 who had mild COVID-19 (a few samples of this study predate the infection). Cell type and time point are not known.

This clonotype was observed a handful of times. The chain joins TRBV7-3 to TRBJ2-5; weak D call: TRBD1 (6 bases). Trimming pared 0 bases from V and 4 bases from J, leaving 12 bases between. The CDR3 runs 15 residues. Germline CDR1 is SGHTA and CDR2 is FQGTGA. The CDR3 is CASSLTGQGIETQYF. The CDR3 bases are TGTGCCAGCAGCTTAACGGGTCAGGGGATAGAGACCCAGTACTTC.

In this sample, this clonotype turned up many times. The V call is TRBV4-3, the J call TRBJ2-1; 10 bases fit TRBD2. The CDR3 runs to 16 residues. The germline CDR1 and CDR2 sequences are LGHNA and YSLEER. Unmatched junction bases numbered 2, after V lost 0 bases and J lost 3 bases. The CDR3 protein is CASSQDPSGGYNEQFF. The CDR3 nucleotides read TGCGCCAGCAGCCAAGATCCTAGCGGGGGCTACAATGAGCAGTTCTTC.

This clonotype was observed a few times. V is TRBV5-5 and J is TRBJ1-5; no firm D call. This CDR3 spans 14 amino acids. Germline CDR1 SGHKS, CDR2 YYEKEE (reference sequence). V was trimmed by 0 bases and J by 7 bases, leaving 11 bases between them. This CDR3 reads CASSLVSSGQPQHF. DNA for the CDR3: TGTGCCAGCAGCTTGGTCAGTTCAGGACAGCCCCAGCATTTT.

This clonotype has just a few counts. V gene TRBV10-3 combines with J gene TRBJ1-5; no reliable D call. The CDR3 consists of 13 residues. Germline values: CDR1 ENHRY, CDR2 SYGVKD. V lost 10 bases and J 5 bases, leaving 15 bases between the germline ends. The CDR3 loop is CATRIEGDQPQHF. CDR3 coding DNA: TGTGCCACCCGCATAGAGGGTGATCAGCCCCAGCATTTT.

The V call is TRBV7-9, the J call TRBJ2-7, with a possible D match to TRBD1 (7 bases). Germline V gene lookup returns CDR1 SEHNR and CDR2 FQNEAQ (reference sequence). There are 14 residues in the CDR3. V lost 4 bases to trimming and J lost 6 bases, with 16 bases between them. DNA of the CDR3: TGTGCCAGCAGCTCACAGGGGAAGGAGGGCGAGCAGTACGTC. Encoded protein: CASSSQGKEGEQYV.

This chain joins TRBV7-3 and TRBJ2-3, with D perhaps matching TRBD1 (6 bases). The CDR3 extends over 14 amino acids. CDR1 is SGHTA, CDR2 FQGTGA, per germline. The V gene lost 5 bases and the J gene lost 2 bases, with 11 bases spanning the gap. The chain's CDR3 is CASSQDSLTDTQYF. DNA for the CDR3: TGTGCCAGCAGCCAGGACAGCCTCACAGATACGCAGTATTTT.